This TCR beta chain was captured in a study of blood T cell repertoires in COVID-19 (dated by TCRdb to between 2020 and 2021). About the study as a whole: Samples from collaborators originated in the United States, Italy and Spain and spanned both the acute and convalescent phases of COVID-19. Where available, HLA class I and class II types were obtained from metadata supplied by the sample provider rather than from assay-based typing. A de-identified subject ID, COVID-19 status, age in years and sex were almost always included in the sample metadata. The material from the prospective study consisted of cDNA or gDNA derived from T cells, B-cell-depleted T cells, or PBMCs. Subjects who had been exposed to COVID-19, were actively infected with it, or had recovered from it provided the deeply sampled blood TCRbeta repertoires that made up the dataset. The repertoires were released in a freely available public database meant as a resource for research on the immune response to SARS-CoV-2. The samples were drawn from two sources: the first 160 participants of the ongoing ImmuneRACE study, and 1,000 to 1,500 subjects contributed by 6 global collaborators.

The immunoSEQ Assay, a bias-controlled multiplex PCR, was used to amplify TCRbeta CDR3 regions from genomic DNA. The paper's data handling went like this. Nucleated cell counts per sample were estimated from amplification of reference gene primers within the assay. To quantify the absolute abundance of each unique TCRbeta CDR3 rearrangement, sequence reads were collapsed and filtered. Productive Simpson clonality was computed per sample as the square root of Simpson's diversity index over productive rearrangements. Held by TCRdb, this immuneACCESS table contains in-frame sequences only and omits some clones. Under half of the omission traces to an unresolved V gene where checked; the cause of the rest is unknown. V and J calls and clone size come straight from that table; D and trimming were deduced from the DNA. This sample comprises about 120,000 clones, less than 90% of them detected only once. Around 4.2% of the sample is held by the ten biggest clonotypes.

Participants in the prospective study were enrolled through a virtual design, were aged about 18 to 100 years, and lived in approximately 25 United States geographic areas. Cohort assignment in the prospective study relied on participant-reported clinical history from a screening survey and a study questionnaire. For ImmuneRACE Cohort 3, a participant was defined as recovered based on two consecutive negative NP/OP PCR tests, clearance by a healthcare professional, or resolution of symptoms. In the prospective study, whole blood, serum and a nasopharyngeal or oropharyngeal swab were collected from each participant by mobile phlebotomists. Participants in the prospective study had the option to provide additional blood draws and questionnaires over a roughly 2-month period. Before DNA extraction, blood samples from the prospective study were shipped at room temperature or frozen. The paper as a whole reports these results and caveats: Clinical and demographic metadata were provided uncurated, with the amount varying by source and participant.

A distance of 8 bases separates the germline ends of V and J, which lose 3 bases and 5 bases respectively. The CDR3, from cysteine to phenylalanine, totals 13 residues. Only CDR3 DNA is held: 39 bases, read in frame from base 1. CDR1 and CDR2 were assigned from the germline V gene (reference sequence) as SSHAT and FNYEAQ. With respect to this clone: Its antigen remains undetermined. The input lacks base qualities; no much larger clone sits a single base away.

This chain is built from TRBV7-7 and TRBJ1-5, with no D gene named confidently. The sequencing sample was made of PBMCs or T cells enriched from blood (not recorded which). The TCR sequence derives from a woman aged 30 to 39 who had recovered from COVID-19. The CDR3 amino acid sequence is: CASSFRQDQPQHF. The nucleotide sequence reads as follows: TGTGCCAGCAGCTTCCGGCAGGATCAGCCCCAGCATTTT.